The TCR beta chain under discussion was sequenced for a study of shared clonotypes between healthy human individuals. General observations from the study: Some clonotypes were shared by all four sorted-subset donors, while others were not shared. The non-shared ones had lower generation probabilities than the shared ones. The study found about 5% of naive CD4 clonotypes shared across a handful of donors. Donor scarcity curtailed the genetic and exposure-history diversity represented herein.

The data were produced by immunoSEQ multiplex PCR, yet TCRdb's version contains in-frame clones alone and is incomplete. The sample has roughly 2.5 million clones; roughly 92% are singletons. This clone showed up just once. What it binds is unknown. This sample includes further DNA sequences coding for the same CDR3. The sequence was obtained from a man younger than 35 in good health. Sequencing was carried out using naive CD4+ T cells sorted from blood. Subset meaning: CD45RA+ positively selected.

The DNA for the CDR3 is TGTGCCAGCAGCGTAGATGCAGGGGGCTATGGCTACACCTTC. Translating gives CASSVDAGGYGYTF. This chain uses TRBV9 with TRBJ1-2, with 7 bases identical to TRBD1. This CDR3 region has 14 residues. CDR1 and CDR2 from the germline V gene are SGDLS and YYNGEE. Trimming at V came to 0 bases and at J to 4 bases, leaving 3 bases not matched to a gene.